What follows are 25 T cell receptor beta chains derived from one specimen sequenced in a study of CD8 T cells in Susac syndrome. RNA in amounts of roughly 0.5 to 1 ug was reverse transcribed with random hexamers. TCRdb redid the calling of the immunoSEQ multiplex PCR reads with MiXCR, one entry per CDR3 protein. Here the sample spans more than 150,000 distinct CDR3 sequences, about 94% being singletons. Source material: CD8+ T cells from PBMCs. These receptors were collected from a human donor with multiple sclerosis.

This chain joins TRBV4-1 and TRBJ1-1; 7 bases match TRBD1. Germline loops: CDR1 MGHRA, CDR2 YSYEKL. V shed 2 bases, J shed 0 bases, and the junction held 3 bases outside the gene matches. The CDR3 covers 15 residues. The CDR3 region is CASSQTTGMNTEAFF. The DNA of the CDR3 is TGCGCCAGCAGCCAAACGACAGGGATGAACACTGAAGCTTTCTTT.

The gene calls are TRBV7-8 and TRBJ2-3; D may be TRBD1 or TRBD2 (7 bases each). Germline-derived CDR1 and CDR2 are SGHVS and FQNEAQ. Trimming took off 4 bases at V and 1 base at J, with 15 bases between the two ends. The CDR3 consists of 16 residues. For the CDR3, the DNA is TGTGCCAGCAGCTCCTCAGGGGGGGGAGGCACAGATACGCAGTATTTT. Its translation is CASSSSGGGGTDTQYF.

The V gene is TRBV7-9, the J gene TRBJ2-7; TRBD2 agrees at 9 bases. After removal of 5 bases from V and 3 bases from J, the junction contained 14 bases not matched to a gene. The CDR3 consists of 17 residues. Germline values: CDR1 SEHNR, CDR2 FQNEAQ (reference sequence). The CDR3 DNA reads TGTGCCAGCAGCCCTCCTTTGGGAGCGGGGGGACACTACGAGCAGTACTTC. Its translation is CASSPPLGAGGHYEQYF.

The chain recombines TRBV24-1 with TRBJ1-2; D is uncertain. Trimming cost V 5 bases and J 8 bases, with 11 bases left between them. The CDR3 is made up of 12 amino acids. Germline V CDR1 and CDR2: KGHDR, SFDVKD. CDR3 DNA sequence: TGTGCCACCAGTGCGCGAAGCTTCGGCTACACCTTC. Translation: CATSARSFGYTF.

This rearrangement joins TRBV5-4 to TRBJ1-1; no clear D. Trimming took 1 base from V and 6 from J, leaving 4 bases between them. CDR3 size: 11 residues. From germline, CDR1 is SGHNT and CDR2 YYREEE (reference sequence). The DNA for the CDR3 is TGTGCCAGCAGCTTGTACTCTGAAGCTTTCTTT. This codes for CASSLYSEAFF.

The chain is built from TRBV27 and TRBJ2-7; TRBD2 aligns across 9 bases. The V gene's germline CDR1 is MNHEY and CDR2 SMNVEV (reference sequence). V shed 2 bases and J 5 bases; nucleotides not matched to a gene: 7. The CDR3 sequence is 15 residues long. The CDR3 DNA follows: TGTGCCAGCAGTTTAGGGCTAGCGGGGTACGACGAGCAGTACTTC. This codes for CASSLGLAGYDEQYF.

The chain joins TRBV24-1 to TRBJ1-5; possibly TRBD1 for D (5 bases). Trimming cost V 4 bases and J 2 bases, with 5 bases left between them. Germline-derived CDR1 and CDR2 are KGHDR and SFDVKD. This CDR3 comprises 13 residues. The CDR3 region is CATSDRGNQPQHF. Written as DNA, the CDR3 is TGTGCCACCAGTGACAGGGGCAATCAGCCCCAGCATTTT.

CDR3 nucleotide sequence: TGCGCCACCACGACTCGGGGCTCTGAAGCTTTCTTT. This sequence encodes CATTTRGSEAFF. V gene TRBV23-1 combines with J gene TRBJ1-1; TRBD1 is a possible D gene (5 bases). TRBV23-1 qualifies as an ORF whose function is uncertain. V lost 10 bases to trimming and J lost 6 bases, with 15 bases between them. CDR3 size: 12 residues.

The chain has TRBV14 and TRBJ2-2; 7 nucleotides match TRBD1. Trimming at V came to 2 bases and at J to 1 base, leaving 4 bases not matched to a gene. The CDR3 runs to 16 residues. Germline V CDR1 and CDR2: SGHDN, FVKESK. Here the CDR3 reads CASSQNRDRNTGELFF. The CDR3 DNA sequence: TGTGCCAGCAGCCAAAATAGGGACAGGAACACCGGGGAGCTGTTTTTT.

This chain joins TRBV20-1 and TRBJ2-4; D may be TRBD2 (6 bases). V lost 1 base, J lost 0 bases, and 13 bases lay in between. Germline-derived CDR1 and CDR2 are DFQATT and SNEGSKA (reference sequence). The CDR3 is 16 amino acids. The CDR3 is CSARGRAILAKNIQYF. CDR3 DNA sequence: TGCAGTGCTAGAGGGAGGGCGATCCTAGCCAAAAACATTCAGTACTTC.

The chain joins TRBV12-3 or TRBV12-4 to TRBJ1-6, with a possible D match to TRBD1 (5 bases). Trimming took off 1 base at V and 7 bases at J, with 20 bases between the two ends. The CDR3 length is 18 residues. CDR3 sequence (DNA): TGTGCCAGCAGTTTAGGCGGGGCGGGGGTCTTGGCAAATTCACCCCTCCACTTT. Translation gives CASSLGGAGVLANSPLHF.

This clonotype has only one observation. This chain uses TRBV2 with TRBJ1-1; D is unresolved. Looked up from germline, CDR1 is SNHLY and CDR2 is FYNNEI. The CDR3 runs 13 residues. V was shortened by 0 bases and J by 2 bases, with 4 bases between the two germline ends. This CDR3 reads CASSEAYNTEAFF. The CDR3 coding sequence is TGTGCCAGCAGTGAAGCGTACAACACTGAAGCTTTCTTT.

This chain connects TRBV12-3 or TRBV12-4 to TRBJ2-7; the match to TRBD2 covers 8 bases. The trim removed 6 bases at V and 4 bases at J, leaving 5 bases unmatched. The CDR3 is 13 residues long. The CDR3 coding sequence is TGTGCCAGCAGGAGCGGGGGCCCTTACGAGCAGTACTTC. As protein: CASRSGGPYEQYF.

This rearrangement joins TRBV4-1 to TRBJ2-7; no reliable D call. V was cut by 1 base and J by 3 bases, with 7 bases left in between. The germline V gene has CDR1 MGHRA and CDR2 YSYEKL. This CDR3 region has 13 residues. DNA of the CDR3: TGCGCCAGCAGCCAAGGTGCGGTCTACGAGCAGTACTTC. Amino acids: CASSQGAVYEQYF.

The chain recombines TRBV25-1 with TRBJ2-2, with 7 bases lining up with TRBD1. The V gene end was trimmed by 3 bases and the J gene end by 5 bases; junction bases not matched to a gene: 18. This CDR3 has 19 amino acids. Germline CDR1 and CDR2: MGHDK and SYGVNS. CDR3 residues: CASSDQVSNSGTVTGELFF. CDR3 DNA sequence: TGTGCCAGCAGTGATCAAGTATCGAATTCCGGGACAGTTACCGGGGAGCTGTTTTTT. The whole variable domain, filled in from reference TRBV25-1 and TRBJ2-2, reads EADIYQTPRYLVIGTGKKITLECSQTMGHDKMYWYQQDPGMELHLIHYSYGVNSTEKGDLSSESTVSRIRTEHFPLTLESARPSHTSQYLCASSDQVSNSGTVTGELFFGEGSRLTVL.

The chain employs TRBV11-2 and TRBJ2-7, with D possibly being TRBD2 (6 bases). There are 14 residues in the CDR3. Looked up from germline, CDR1 is SGHAT and CDR2 is FQNNGV. Trimming shortened V by 1 base and J by 4 bases, and 11 bases separated the two germline ends. The CDR3 nucleotides read TGTGCCAGCAGCTTAGCCCCCGCGGGGTACGAGCAGTACTTC. Its protein product is CASSLAPAGYEQYF.

This chain connects TRBV20-1 to TRBJ2-4, with D possibly called TRBD1 or TRBD2 (5 bases each). The CDR3 extends over 10 amino acids. Germline CDR1 is DFQATT and CDR2 is SNEGSKA (reference sequence). The V end lost 6 bases, the J end lost 7 bases, and 7 bases lay between the germline ends. The CDR3 bases are TGCAGTGCGGGGGATAACATTCAGTACTTC. It translates to CSAGDNIQYF.

The V and J genes are TRBV6-5 and TRBJ2-2; tentative D call: TRBD1 (6 bases). The CDR3 runs to 14 residues. Trimming cost V 6 bases and J 4 bases, with 12 bases left between them. The V gene's germline CDR1 is MNHEY and CDR2 SVGAGI. This CDR3 is CASSYGQITGELFF. CDR3 sequence (DNA): TGTGCCAGCAGCTATGGACAGATCACCGGGGAGCTGTTTTTT.

The chain uses TRBV20-1 and TRBJ1-1; tentatively, D is TRBD1 (5 bases). The CDR3 consists of 13 residues. Per the germline V gene, CDR1 is DFQATT and CDR2 is SNEGSKA (reference sequence). V shed 3 bases and J shed 5 bases, with 13 bases lying between them. DNA for the CDR3: TGCAGTGCTAGGTTGACAGTGGGGACTGAAGCTTTCTTT. This encodes CSARLTVGTEAFF.

The J gene is TRBJ2-3, the V gene TRBV20-1; maybe TRBD2 (6 bases). Germline CDR1 DFQATT, CDR2 SNEGSKA (reference sequence). The CDR3 has 14 amino acids. V shed 3 bases and J shed 0 bases, with 10 bases lying between them. This CDR3 reads CSARFGGSTDTQYF. The CDR3 DNA is TGCAGTGCTAGGTTCGGGGGAAGCACAGATACGCAGTATTTT.

The chain employs TRBV5-1 and TRBJ1-6; D is uncertain. Germline V CDR1 and CDR2: SGHRS, YFSETQ. The CDR3 sequence is 17 residues long. V was pared by 1 base and J by 4 bases, with 15 bases between. This CDR3 is CASSLKRWGGYNSPLHF. The CDR3 DNA reads TGCGCCAGCAGCTTGAAACGGTGGGGAGGATATAATTCACCCCTCCACTTT.

The rearrangement joins TRBV29-1 to TRBJ1-1, with no clear D. The CDR3 runs 14 residues. The V gene lost 1 base and the J gene lost 1 base, with 10 bases spanning the gap. CDR1 SQVTM and CDR2 ANQGSEA come from the germline V gene. The DNA for the CDR3 is TGCAGCGTTGAAGTTTTCGGAACGAACACTGAAGCTTTCTTT. Amino acid sequence: CSVEVFGTNTEAFF.

This rearrangement joins TRBV7-8 to TRBJ1-3, with D unclear. The CDR3 length is 18 residues. V was pared by 1 base and J by 4 bases, with 20 bases between. CDR1 and CDR2 (germline): SGHVS, FQNEAQ. Here the CDR3 reads CASSLGGPVLVSGNTIYF. The CDR3 region has the DNA TGTGCCAGCAGCTTAGGCGGGCCAGTGCTTGTATCGGGAAACACCATATATTTT.

V usage is TRBV13 and J usage is TRBJ2-1; a weak D match, TRBD1 (5 bases). Germline CDR1 is PRHDT and CDR2 is FYEKMQ (reference sequence). With 0 bases removed from V and 6 bases from J, the gap between germline ends came to 21 bases. The CDR3 loop spans 18 amino acids. The CDR3 sequence: CASSLGGQGWALSNEQFF. The CDR3 coding sequence is TGTGCCAGCAGCTTAGGGGGCCAGGGTTGGGCCTTATCCAATGAGCAGTTCTTC.

The rearrangement uses TRBV5-6 and TRBJ2-7, with unresolved D. The CDR3 loop spans 12 amino acids. The V gene's germline CDR1 is SGHDT and CDR2 YYEEEE. V was cut by 5 bases and J by 6 bases, with 12 bases left in between. DNA for the CDR3: TGTGCCAGCAGTTTTGTCGGTCCCGAGCAGTACTTC. Translated, it gives CASSFVGPEQYF.